The 10 T cell receptor beta chains reported below all come from one sample, sequenced in a study of blood T cells in healthy people across ages (dated by TCRdb to the mid-2010s). Library preparation used 5' RACE. Instrument used: Illumina HiSeq 2500. A second PCR of roughly 7 to 11 cycles was performed with a sample-barcoded 5' primer and a J-beta primer mix. TCRdb took the public reads, trimmed them with fastp at Q25, ran MiXCR for clone calling and kept in-frame beta chains. Rows are unified per CDR3 protein, each entry keeping the most common DNA and genes. For this sample the table gives around 820,000 distinct CDR3 sequences, of which approximately 25% were detected only once. Clones ranked in the top ten supply roughly 3.5% of the sample. The sample was also linked to a second study, of T cells of mothers and their children.

Sequencing used blood. The source is a boy aged 5-17 years in good health.

The V gene is TRBV7-2, the J gene TRBJ2-6; 9 bases are shared with TRBD1. Looked up from germline, CDR1 is SGHTA and CDR2 is FQGNSA. V was clipped by 5 bases and J by 2 bases; unmatched bases: 16. The CDR3 totals 20 residues. CDR3 sequence (DNA): TGTGCCAGCAGCCCAAGATCATCGGGACAGGGAACTGCTGGGGCCAACGTCCTGACTTTC. It encodes CASSPRSSGQGTAGANVLTF.

This clonotype showed up just a few times. This chain uses TRBV7-2 with TRBJ2-1; 9 bases match TRBD2. CDR1 is SGHTA, CDR2 FQGNSA, per germline. Unmatched junction bases numbered 4, after V lost 2 bases and J lost 5 bases. CDR3 length: 15 residues. The CDR3 protein is CASSLRLAGNNEQFF. The DNA of the CDR3 is TGTGCCAGCAGCTTACGGCTAGCGGGGAACAATGAGCAGTTCTTC.

There are a few counts of this clonotype. The CDR3, as DNA: TGTGCCATCAGCGGACAGGGGATCGCCGAGCAGTACTTC. It encodes CAISGQGIAEQYF. This rearrangement joins TRBV10-3 to TRBJ2-7, with 9 bases identical to TRBD1. V gave up 6 bases and J gave up 6 bases; unmatched junction bases: 6. This CDR3 has 13 residues. The germline CDR1 and CDR2 sequences are ENHRY and SYGVKD.

The chain carries TRBV20-1 and TRBJ1-1; no definite D call. Trimming removed 3 bases from V and 5 bases from J, with 13 bases in between. The CDR3 extends over 13 amino acids. The germline V gene encodes CDR1 DFQATT and CDR2 SNEGSKA (reference sequence). CDR3 sequence reads: CSASSEGGTEAFF. Here the CDR3 DNA reads TGCAGTGCTAGTTCGGAGGGCGGGACTGAAGCTTTCTTT.

The chain uses TRBV7-2 and TRBJ1-2; TRBD1 matches at 12 bases. Trimming cost V 3 bases and J 7 bases; bases outside gene matches: 3. The CDR3 covers 14 residues. Per germline, CDR1 SGHTA and CDR2 FQGNSA. The CDR3 here is CASSFGDRGLGYTF. Here the CDR3 DNA reads TGTGCCAGCAGCTTCGGGGACAGGGGGCTTGGCTACACCTTC.

The V call is TRBV4-3, the J call TRBJ1-6; D possibly corresponds to TRBD1 (5 bases). The V gene lost 0 bases and the J gene lost 10 bases, with 16 bases spanning the gap. Looked up from germline, CDR1 is LGHNA and CDR2 is YSLEER. CDR3 size: 16 residues. DNA of the CDR3: TGCGCCAGCAGCCAAGATCGGGGGACCACGGGCTCACCCCTCCACTTT. It yields the protein CASSQDRGTTGSPLHF.

This clonotype was seen a few times. Here the CDR3 DNA reads TGCAGTGCTGTAAGCGGGGGGAAGGCCTACGAGCAGTACTTC. Its protein product is CSAVSGGKAYEQYF. The genes are TRBV20-1 and TRBJ2-7, with TRBD2 matching 9 bases. V lost 5 bases to trimming and J lost 2 bases; unmatched junction nucleotides: 7. Germline loops: CDR1 DFQATT, CDR2 SNEGSKA (reference sequence). This CDR3 has 14 amino acids.

The sample holds a few counts of this clonotype. This chain joins TRBV7-2 and TRBJ1-4, with D possibly being TRBD1 (5 bases). Germline values: CDR1 SGHTA, CDR2 FQGNSA. There are 13 residues in the CDR3. V was clipped by 5 bases and J by 8 bases, with 12 bases between them. CDR3 DNA: TGTGCCAGCAGCAAAGGCCGGGGGGAAAAACTGTTTTTT. Protein sequence: CASSKGRGEKLFF.

Only a few counts were recorded for this clonotype. The CDR3 coding sequence is TGTGCCATCTCCACCGGGGACAGAAGCTCCTACGAGCAGTACTTC. It specifies CAISTGDRSSYEQYF. The chain recombines TRBV10-3 with TRBJ2-5; 7 bases match TRBD1. The J call is doubtful: the DNA matches TRBJ2-7 better. Germline V lookup: CDR1 ENHRY, CDR2 SYGVKD. The CDR3 is made up of 15 amino acids.

The rearrangement joins TRBV29-1 to TRBJ2-1; TRBD2 is a possible D gene (5 bases). CDR1 is SQVTM and CDR2 is ANQGSEA in the germline V gene. CDR3 length: 12 residues. Deletions cut 1 base from V and 7 bases from J, with 8 bases between. The CDR3 is CSVEGRGNEQFF. In DNA form, the CDR3 reads TGCAGCGTTGAAGGACGGGGAAATGAGCAGTTCTTC.